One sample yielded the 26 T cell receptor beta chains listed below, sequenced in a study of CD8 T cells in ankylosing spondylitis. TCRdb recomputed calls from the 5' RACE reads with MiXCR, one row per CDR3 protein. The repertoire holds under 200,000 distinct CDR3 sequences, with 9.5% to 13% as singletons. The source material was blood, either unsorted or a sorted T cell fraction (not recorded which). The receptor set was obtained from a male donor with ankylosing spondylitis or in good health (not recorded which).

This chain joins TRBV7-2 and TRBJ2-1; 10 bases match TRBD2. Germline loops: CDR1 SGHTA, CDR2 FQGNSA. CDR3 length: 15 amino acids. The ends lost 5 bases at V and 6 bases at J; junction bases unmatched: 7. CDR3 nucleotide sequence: TGTGCCAGCAGCCCCCGGACTAGCGGCCTCAATGAGCAGTTCTTC. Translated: CASSPRTSGLNEQFF.

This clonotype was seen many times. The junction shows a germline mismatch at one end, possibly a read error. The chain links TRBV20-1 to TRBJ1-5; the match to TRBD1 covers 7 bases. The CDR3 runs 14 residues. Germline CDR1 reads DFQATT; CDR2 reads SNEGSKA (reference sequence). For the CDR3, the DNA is TGCAGTGCCAGAGACAGGGCTGGTAATCAGCCCCAGCATTTT. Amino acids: CSARDRAGNQPQHF.

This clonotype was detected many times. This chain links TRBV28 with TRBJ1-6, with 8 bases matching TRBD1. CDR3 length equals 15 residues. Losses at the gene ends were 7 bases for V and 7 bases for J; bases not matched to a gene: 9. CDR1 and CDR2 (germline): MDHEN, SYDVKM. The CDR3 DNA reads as TGTGCCAGCATTCTCCAGGACAGGGCGAATTCACCCCTCCACTTT. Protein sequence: CASILQDRANSPLHF.

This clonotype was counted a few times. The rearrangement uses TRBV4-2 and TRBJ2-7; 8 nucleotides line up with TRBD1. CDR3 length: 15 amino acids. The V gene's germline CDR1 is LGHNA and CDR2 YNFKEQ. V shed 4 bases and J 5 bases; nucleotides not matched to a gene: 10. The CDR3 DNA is TGTGCCAGCAGCCTCCCCGGACAGGGTCCGAACGAGCAGTACTTC. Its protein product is CASSLPGQGPNEQYF.

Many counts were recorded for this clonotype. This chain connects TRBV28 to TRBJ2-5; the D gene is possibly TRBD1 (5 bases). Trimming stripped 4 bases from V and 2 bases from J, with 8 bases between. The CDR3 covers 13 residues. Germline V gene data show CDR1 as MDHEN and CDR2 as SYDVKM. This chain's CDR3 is CASSYRSQETQYF. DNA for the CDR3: TGTGCCAGCAGTTACAGGTCACAAGAGACCCAGTACTTC.

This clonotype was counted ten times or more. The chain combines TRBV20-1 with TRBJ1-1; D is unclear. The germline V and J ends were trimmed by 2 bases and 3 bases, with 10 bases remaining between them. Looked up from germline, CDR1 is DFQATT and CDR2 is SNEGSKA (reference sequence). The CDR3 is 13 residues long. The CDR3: CSARQSGYTEAFF. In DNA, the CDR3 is TGCAGTGCTAGACAGTCGGGTTACACTGAAGCTTTCTTT.

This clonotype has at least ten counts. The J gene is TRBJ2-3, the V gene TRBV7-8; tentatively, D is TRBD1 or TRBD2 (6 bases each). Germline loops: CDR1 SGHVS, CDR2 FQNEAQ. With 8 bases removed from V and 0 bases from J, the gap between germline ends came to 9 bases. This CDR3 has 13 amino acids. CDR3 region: CASGGLSTDTQYF. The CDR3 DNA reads TGTGCCAGCGGGGGGCTCAGCACAGATACGCAGTATTTT.

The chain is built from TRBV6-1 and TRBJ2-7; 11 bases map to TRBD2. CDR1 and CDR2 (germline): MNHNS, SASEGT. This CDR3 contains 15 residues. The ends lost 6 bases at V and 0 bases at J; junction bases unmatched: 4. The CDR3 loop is CASRGTSGNSYEQYF. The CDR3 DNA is TGTGCCAGCAGGGGGACTAGCGGTAACTCCTACGAGCAGTACTTC.

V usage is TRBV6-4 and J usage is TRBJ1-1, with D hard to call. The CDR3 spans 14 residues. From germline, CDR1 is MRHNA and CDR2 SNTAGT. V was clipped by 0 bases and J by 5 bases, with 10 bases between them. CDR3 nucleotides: TGTGCCAGCAGTGACTCGAGTCTGGCAACTGAAGCTTTCTTT. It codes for CASSDSSLATEAFF.

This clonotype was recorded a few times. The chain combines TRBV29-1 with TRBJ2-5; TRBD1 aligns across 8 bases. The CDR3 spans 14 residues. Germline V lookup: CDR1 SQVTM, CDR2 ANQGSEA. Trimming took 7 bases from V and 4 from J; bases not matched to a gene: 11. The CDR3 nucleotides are TGCAGCGCCCTACCCGGGACAGGTCGAGAGACCCAGTACTTC. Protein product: CSALPGTGRETQYF.

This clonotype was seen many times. This CDR3 reads CASSLIPRTGNGETQYF. DNA of the CDR3: TGTGCCAGCAGTTTAATCCCCAGGACAGGGAACGGAGAGACCCAGTACTTC. This chain connects TRBV12-3 or TRBV12-4 to TRBJ2-5, with TRBD1 identical over 8 bases. This CDR3 region has 17 residues. V shed 2 bases, J shed 4 bases, and the junction held 12 bases outside the gene matches.

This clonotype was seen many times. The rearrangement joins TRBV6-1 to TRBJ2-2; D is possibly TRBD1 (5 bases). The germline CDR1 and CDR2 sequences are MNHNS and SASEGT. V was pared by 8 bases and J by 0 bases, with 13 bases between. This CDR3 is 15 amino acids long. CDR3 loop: CASRQFPPNTGELFF. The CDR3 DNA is TGTGCCAGCCGACAGTTCCCACCGAACACCGGGGAGCTGTTTTTT.

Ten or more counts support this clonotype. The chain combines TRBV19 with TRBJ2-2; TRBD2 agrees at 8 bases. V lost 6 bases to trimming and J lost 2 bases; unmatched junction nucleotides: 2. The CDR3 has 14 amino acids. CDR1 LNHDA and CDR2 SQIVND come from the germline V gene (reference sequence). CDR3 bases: TGTGCCAGTAGGGGACTAGTAAACACCGGGGAGCTGTTTTTT. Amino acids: CASRGLVNTGELFF.

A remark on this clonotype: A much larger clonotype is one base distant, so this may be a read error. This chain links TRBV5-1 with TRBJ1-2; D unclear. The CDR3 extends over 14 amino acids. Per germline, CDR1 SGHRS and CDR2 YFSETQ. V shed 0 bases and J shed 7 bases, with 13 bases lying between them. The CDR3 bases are TGCGCCAGCAGCTTGGGGGGAAAAGGAGTTGGCTACACCTTC. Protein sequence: CASSLGGKGVGYTF.

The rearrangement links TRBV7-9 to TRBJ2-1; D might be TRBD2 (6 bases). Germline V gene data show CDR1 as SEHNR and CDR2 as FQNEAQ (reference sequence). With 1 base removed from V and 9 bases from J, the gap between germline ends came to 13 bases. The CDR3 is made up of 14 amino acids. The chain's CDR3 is CASSLDRRGAEQFF. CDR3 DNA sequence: TGTGCCAGCAGCTTAGACAGGCGGGGAGCTGAGCAGTTCTTC.

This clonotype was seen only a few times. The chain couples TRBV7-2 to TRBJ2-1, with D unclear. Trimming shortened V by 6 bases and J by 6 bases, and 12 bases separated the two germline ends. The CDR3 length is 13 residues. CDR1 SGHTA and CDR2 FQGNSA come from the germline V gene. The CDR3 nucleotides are TGTGCCAGCAGTAAGGGTTCCGGCAATGAGCAGTTCTTC. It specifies CASSKGSGNEQFF.

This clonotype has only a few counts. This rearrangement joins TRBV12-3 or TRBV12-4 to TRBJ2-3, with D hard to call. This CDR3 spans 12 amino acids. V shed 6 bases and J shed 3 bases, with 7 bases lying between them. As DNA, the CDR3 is TGTGCCAGCAGCACCGTAACAGATACGCAGTATTTT. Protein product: CASSTVTDTQYF.

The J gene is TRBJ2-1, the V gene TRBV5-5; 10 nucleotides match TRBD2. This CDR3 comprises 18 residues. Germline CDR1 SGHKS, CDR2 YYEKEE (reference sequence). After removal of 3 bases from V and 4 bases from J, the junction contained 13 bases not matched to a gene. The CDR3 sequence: CASSSLPKRGGDYNEQFF. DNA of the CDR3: TGTGCCAGCAGCTCACTACCCAAGCGGGGGGGAGATTACAATGAGCAGTTCTTC. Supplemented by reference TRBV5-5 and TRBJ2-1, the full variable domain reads DAGVTQSPTHLIKTRGQQVTLRCSPISGHKSVSWYQQVLGQGPQFIFQYYEKEERGRGNFPDRFSARQFPNYSSELNVNALLLGDSALYLCASSSLPKRGGDYNEQFFGPGTRLTVL.

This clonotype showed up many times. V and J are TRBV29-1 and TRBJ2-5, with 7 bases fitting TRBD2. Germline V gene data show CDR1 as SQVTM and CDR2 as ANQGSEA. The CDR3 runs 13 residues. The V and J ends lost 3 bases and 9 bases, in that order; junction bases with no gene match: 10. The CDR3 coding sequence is TGCAGCGTTGACGTAGCGGGTGGCTTGTCCCAGTACTTC. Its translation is CSVDVAGGLSQYF.

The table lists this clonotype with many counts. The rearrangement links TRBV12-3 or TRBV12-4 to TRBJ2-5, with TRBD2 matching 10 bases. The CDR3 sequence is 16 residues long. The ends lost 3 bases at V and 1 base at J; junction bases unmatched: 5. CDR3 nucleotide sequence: TGTGCCAGCAGTTTGCGTAGCGGGAGGCTCCAAGAGACCCAGTACTTC. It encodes CASSLRSGRLQETQYF.

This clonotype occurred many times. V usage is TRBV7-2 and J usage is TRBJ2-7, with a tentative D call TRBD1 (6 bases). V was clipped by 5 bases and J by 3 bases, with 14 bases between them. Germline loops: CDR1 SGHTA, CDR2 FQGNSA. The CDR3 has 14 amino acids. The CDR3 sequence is CASSARGGNYEQYF. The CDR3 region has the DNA TGTGCCAGCAGCGCAAGAGGGGGAAACTACGAGCAGTACTTC.

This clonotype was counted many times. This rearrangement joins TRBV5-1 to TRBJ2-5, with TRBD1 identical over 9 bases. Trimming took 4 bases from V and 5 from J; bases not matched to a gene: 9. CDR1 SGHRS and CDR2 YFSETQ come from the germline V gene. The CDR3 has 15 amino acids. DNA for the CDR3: TGCGCCAGCAGCGCCGGACAGGGGCTGAGGGAGACCCAGTACTTC. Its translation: CASSAGQGLRETQYF.

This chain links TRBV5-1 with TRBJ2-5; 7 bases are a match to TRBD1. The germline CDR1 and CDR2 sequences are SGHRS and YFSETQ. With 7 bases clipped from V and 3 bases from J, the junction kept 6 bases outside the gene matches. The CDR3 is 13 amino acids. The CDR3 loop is CASGLRGKETQYF. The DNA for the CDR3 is TGCGCCAGCGGCCTCAGGGGGAAAGAGACCCAGTACTTC.

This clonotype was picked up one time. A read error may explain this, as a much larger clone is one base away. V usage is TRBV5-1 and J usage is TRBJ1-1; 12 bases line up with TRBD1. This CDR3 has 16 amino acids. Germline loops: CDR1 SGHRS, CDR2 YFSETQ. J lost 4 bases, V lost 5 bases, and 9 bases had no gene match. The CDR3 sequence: CASRLGQGAGITEAFF. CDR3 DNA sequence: TGCGCCAGCAGACTGGGACAGGGGGCTGGGATCACTGAAGCTTTCTTT.

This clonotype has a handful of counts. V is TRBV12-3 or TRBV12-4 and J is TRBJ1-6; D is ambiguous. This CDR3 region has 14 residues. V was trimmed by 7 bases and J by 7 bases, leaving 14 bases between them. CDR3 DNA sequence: TGTGCCAGCACCATAGGGAGTAACAATTCACCCCTCCACTTT. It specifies CASTIGSNNSPLHF.

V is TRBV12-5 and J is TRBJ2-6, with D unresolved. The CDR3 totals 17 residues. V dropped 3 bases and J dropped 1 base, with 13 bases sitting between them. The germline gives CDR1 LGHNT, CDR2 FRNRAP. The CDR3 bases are TGTGCTAGTGGTTTCTTGCCCCTGATATCTGGGGCCAACGTCCTGACTTTC. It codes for CASGFLPLISGANVLTF.